This note documents a single T cell receptor (beta chain) sequence. Its antigen is currently unknown. RNA was extracted and reverse transcribed into cDNA as the sequencing template. Generated by immunoSEQ multiplex PCR, the TCRdb table keeps only in-frame clones and is missing some. The table has roughly 200,000 clones, almost 65% seen once; the top ten hold around 1.8%. The data were obtained in a study of CD8+ T cells in alopecia areata. Study in general: Tofacitinib therapy took 6 to 18 months; 6 months off drug came after. Whole-study findings and limits: Scalp sample sequencing also detects resident alphabeta T cells of normal skin. Higher clonality than in normal scalp was seen in lesional scalp, especially alopecia totalis/universalis.

The CDR3 has 12 amino acids. Germline CDR1 and CDR2: SGHDN and FVKESK. V was trimmed by 1 base and J by 12 bases, leaving 10 bases between them. PBMCs, the starting material, were the source of sorted CD4+ and CD8+ T cells. This sequence originates from a human donor with alopecia areata. The sample was CD4+ T cells sorted from blood, taken at week 0. J is TRBJ2-1 and V is TRBV14; D not certain. The CDR3 is CASSQGNGGQFF. CDR3 DNA: TGTGCCAGCAGCCAAGGAAACGGCGGGCAGTTCTTC.